This T cell receptor beta chain is from a study of T-cell memory formation after mild COVID-19. Study-level background: Largely, TCR clusters stayed within a single donor. Broader study findings: Cross-reactive memory seemingly joined, as some responding clones were found in pre-infection memory. Clones that contracted from day 15 to 85 had balanced CD4/CD8; later expanders were CD4+ biased.

Sample barcodes and UMIs were carried by the TCR alpha and TCR beta cDNA libraries that 5'RACE generated with constant-segment primers. TCRdb re-analysed the 5' RACE reads in MiXCR, keeping a single row per CDR3 protein. The sample shows about 430,000 distinct CDR3 sequences, about a sixth of them seen only once. The CDR3 covers 16 residues. CDR1 is SQVTM, CDR2 ANQGSEA, per germline. Unmatched junction bases numbered 12, after V lost 6 bases and J lost 4 bases. This clonotype came up a few times. Its matching antigen is unknown. The TCR sequence derives from a man younger than 30 who had mild COVID-19 (a few samples of this study predate the infection). Cell type and time point are not known. Sequenced input: PBMCs or a T cell subset sorted from them (not recorded which). The rearrangement uses TRBV29-1 and TRBJ1-1; 12 nucleotides line up with TRBD1. The CDR3 DNA sequence: TGCAGCGTCGGTCGGGGGACAGGGGGCTTGGGCACTGAAGCTTTCTTT. Protein product: CSVGRGTGGLGTEAFF. Filled out from reference TRBV29-1 and TRBJ1-1, the complete variable domain reads SAVISQKPSRDICQRGTSLTIQCQVDSQVTMMFWYRQQPGQSLTLIATANQGSEATYESGFVIDKFPISRPNLTFSTLTVSNMSPEDSSIYLCSVGRGTGGLGTEAFFGQGTRLTVV.